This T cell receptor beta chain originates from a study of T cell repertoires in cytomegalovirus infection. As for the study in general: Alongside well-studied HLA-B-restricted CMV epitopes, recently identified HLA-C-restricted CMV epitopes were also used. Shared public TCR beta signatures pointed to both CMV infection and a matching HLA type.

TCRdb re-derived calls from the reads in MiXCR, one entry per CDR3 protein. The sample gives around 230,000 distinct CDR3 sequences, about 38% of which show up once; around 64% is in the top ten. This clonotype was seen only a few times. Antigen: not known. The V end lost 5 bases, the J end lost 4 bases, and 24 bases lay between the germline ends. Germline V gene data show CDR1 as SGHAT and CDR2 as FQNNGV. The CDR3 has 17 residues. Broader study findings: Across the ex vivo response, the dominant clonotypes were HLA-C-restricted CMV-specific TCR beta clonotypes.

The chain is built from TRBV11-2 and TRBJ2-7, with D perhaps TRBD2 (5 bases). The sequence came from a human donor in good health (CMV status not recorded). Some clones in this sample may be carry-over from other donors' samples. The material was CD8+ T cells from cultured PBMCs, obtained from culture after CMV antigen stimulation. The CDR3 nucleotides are TGTGCCAGCAGCCCCAACCCCGGGGAAGTTACCCGTTACGAGCAGTACTTC. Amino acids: CASSPNPGEVTRYEQYF.